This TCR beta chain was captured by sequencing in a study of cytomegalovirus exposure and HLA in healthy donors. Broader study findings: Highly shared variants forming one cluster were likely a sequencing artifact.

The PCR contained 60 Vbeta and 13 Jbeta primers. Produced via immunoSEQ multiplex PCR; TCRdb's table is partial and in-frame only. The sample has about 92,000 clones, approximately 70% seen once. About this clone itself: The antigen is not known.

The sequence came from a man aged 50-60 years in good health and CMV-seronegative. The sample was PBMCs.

The CDR3 loop is CASSLTTGTEQYV. Here the CDR3 DNA reads TGTGCCAGCAGTCTGACGACAGGGACCGAGCAGTACGTC. V gene TRBV2 combines with J gene TRBJ2-7; 7 bases align to TRBD1. Germline trimming cut 5 bases from V and 6 bases from J; bases unmatched to any gene: 7. CDR1 is SNHLY and CDR2 is FYNNEI in the germline V gene. The CDR3 has 13 amino acids.